The clone carrying this TCR beta chain was seen a handful of times. What it recognizes is unknown. The length of the CDR3 is 13 residues. Trimming took 8 bases from V and 7 from J; bases not matched to a gene: 5. Germline assignment: CDR1 DFQATT and CDR2 SNEGSKA (reference sequence). This sample is part of a study of T cells after yellow fever vaccination. Whole-study findings and limits: Reappearing after the booster were most of the clones from primary vaccination (96% CD4, around 88% CD8).

TCRdb called the 5' RACE reads again in MiXCR, with one record for every CDR3 protein. The table shows roughly 250,000 distinct CDR3 sequences, with under 15% occurring only once. This chain joins TRBV20-1 and TRBJ2-1, with 13 nucleotides matching TRBD2. This TCR was sampled from a man aged 30 to 39 who received the YFV17D yellow fever vaccine. The material was CD4+ T cells sorted from PBMCs, obtained 45 days after the yellow fever booster vaccination. The chain's CDR3 is CSTPGLAGNEQFF. The CDR3 DNA is TGCAGTACACCGGGACTAGCGGGAAATGAGCAGTTCTTC.